These T cell receptor beta chains were read from a single sample in a study of Graves' ophthalmopathy and Graves' hyperthyroidism. MiXCR, applied by TCRdb to the multiplex PCR reads, yields one record per CDR3 protein. Counted here are hundreds of thousands of distinct CDR3 sequences, under 25% occurring once; the ten biggest clones make up roughly 40%. Source material: peripheral blood. All receptors derive from a woman between 50 and 59 years old with Graves' ophthalmopathy. The CDR3 runs from the conserved cysteine through the conserved F or W. D genes are given only for firm matches. Where a row states a size, it is once, few, many or the class of an expanded clone; other rows omit it.

size,V,J,D,DNA,CDR3
-,TRBV7-3,TRBJ1-1,TRBD1,TGTGCCAGCAGCTTAGGTGGGACAGCGTTGAACACTGAAGCTTTCTTT,CASSLGGTALNTEAFF
many,TRBV19,TRBJ1-1,TRBD1,TGTGCCAGTAGCCGCCTCCAGGACAGGGAGGTGAGCACTGAAGCTTTCTTT,CASSRLQDREVSTEAFF
many,TRBV19,TRBJ2-5,-,TGTGCCAGTAGTAAGGGACAACGAAACCAAGAGACCCAGTACTTC,CASSKGQRNQETQYF
many,TRBV12-3/TRBV12-4,TRBJ2-7,-,TGTGCCAGCAGTTTTGGGAGTAAAGGTTACGAGCAGTACTTC,CASSFGSKGYEQYF
once,TRBV30,TRBJ1-2,-,TGTGCCTGGACCCCGGGGTACTATGGCTACACCTTC,CAWTPGYYGYTF
many,TRBV7-2,TRBJ2-5,TRBD2,TGTGCCAGCAGCTTACCAGCGGGAGGTGTGGAGACCCAGTACTTC,CASSLPAGGVETQYF
many,TRBV12-3/TRBV12-4,TRBJ1-5,-,TGTGCCAGCAGTTTCGGGACACTTTATAGCAATCAGCCCCAGCATTTT,CASSFGTLYSNQPQHF
-,TRBV7-8,TRBJ2-5,-,TGTGCCAGCAGCTTCGTCGGGGCGGGAATAGTGGAGACCCAGTACTTC,CASSFVGAGIVETQYF
many,TRBV4-1,TRBJ2-2,TRBD2,TGCGCCAGCAGCCACGACCGACTAGCGTCGAACACCGGGGAGCTGTTTTTT,CASSHDRLASNTGELFF
-,TRBV6-1,TRBJ2-5,TRBD1,TGTGCCACCAAAAACCCCCGGGACAGGGGGGGAGAGACCCAGTACTTC,CATKNPRDRGGETQYF
few,TRBV12-3/TRBV12-4,TRBJ1-1,-,TGTGCCAGCAGTTTAGTTGGGACTGAAGCTTTCTTT,CASSLVGTEAFF
many,TRBV6-2/TRBV6-3,TRBJ1-5,TRBD1,TGTGCCAGCAACCCAGGGGGAGGTCCCCAGCATTTT,CASNPGGGPQHF
many,TRBV30,TRBJ1-5,-,TGTGCCTGGACCCCGGGGCAGGGATTTCAGCCCCAGCATTTT,CAWTPGQGFQPQHF
many,TRBV7-2,TRBJ2-2,-,TGTGCCAGCAGCTTAAGAGCACCGAACACCGGGGAGCTGTTTTTT,CASSLRAPNTGELFF
many,TRBV20-1,TRBJ1-1,-,TGCAGTGTTATAGAGGGGAACACTGAAGCTTTCTTT,CSVIEGNTEAFF
-,TRBV30,TRBJ1-6,-,TGTGCCTGGAGCGATCCAATTCCCGGACAGACTAATTCACCCCTCCACTTT,CAWSDPIPGQTNSPLHF
few,TRBV19,TRBJ2-7,TRBD1,TGTGCCAGTAGTATTCTCACAGGGGACTACGAGCAGTACTTC,CASSILTGDYEQYF
many,TRBV6-2/TRBV6-3,TRBJ2-5,-,TGTGCCAGCAGATCCGGGGTTCCCCAGTACTTC,CASRSGVPQYF
once,TRBV6-1,TRBJ1-6,TRBD1,TGTGCCAGCAGTGAGTCAGGACAGGGGGCCCTACCCCTCCACTTT,CASSESGQGALPLHF
many,TRBV27,TRBJ1-6,-,TGTGCCAGCAGCCCTGGCCAATATAATTCACCCCTCCACTTT,CASSPGQYNSPLHF
many,TRBV6-1,TRBJ1-2,-,TGTGCCAGCAGCCACGAACCAAGAGAGTCAAACTATGGCTACACCTTC,CASSHEPRESNYGYTF
many,TRBV7-9,TRBJ2-2,-,TGTGCCAGCAGCTTCGCTAGCCCCATGGCCGGGGAGCTGTTTTTT,CASSFASPMAGELFF
-,TRBV7-3,TRBJ2-7,-,TGTGCCAGCAGCGGCGGTATCGGGAGTTCCTACGAGCAGTGCTTC,CASSGGIGSSYEQCF
few,TRBV4-1,TRBJ1-5,-,TGCGCCAGCAGCCAGACGAGGCCGGTAATTTCGGGGCAGCCCCAGCATTTT,CASSQTRPVISGQPQHF
many,TRBV6-1,TRBJ2-7,TRBD2,TGTGCCAGCGGGATGAGGGCTAGCGGGAGATACGAGCAGTACTTC,CASGMRASGRYEQYF
many,TRBV19,TRBJ1-1,-,TGTGCCAGTAGTATCACCCAGGGAATTTTCACTGAAGCTTTCTTT,CASSITQGIFTEAFF
many,TRBV27,TRBJ1-1,TRBD1,TGTGCCAGCAGTTCGACAGGGTGGGGGGACACTGAAGCTTTCTTT,CASSSTGWGDTEAFF
many,TRBV24-1,TRBJ2-7,-,TGTGCCACCAGTGTAGGGACGGGATACGAGCAGTACTTC,CATSVGTGYEQYF
many,TRBV9,TRBJ2-7,-,TGTGCCAGCAGCCCCCACGGATCCAAGCGGAACGAGCAGTACTTC,CASSPHGSKRNEQYF
few,TRBV12-3/TRBV12-4,TRBJ1-4,-,TGTGCCACCTCCGGGGGGCCCTGGGAAAAACTGTTTTTT,CATSGGPWEKLFF
-,TRBV10-3,TRBJ1-1,-,TGTGCCATCAAAGTCAGGGAGGACACTGAAGCTTTCTTT,CAIKVREDTEAFF
many,TRBV12-3/TRBV12-4,TRBJ2-3,-,TGTGCCAGCACTCAGACTGGCACAGATACGCAGTATTTT,CASTQTGTDTQYF
-,TRBV7-3,TRBJ2-2,-,TGTGCCAGCAGCTTAGTGGGAGCCCCCACCGGGGAGCTGTTTTTT,CASSLVGAPTGELFF
-,TRBV12-3/TRBV12-4,TRBJ2-5,-,TGTGCCAGCAGTTCGGGTGGGTTCCGGGAGACCCAGTACTTC,CASSSGGFRETQYF
many,TRBV10-3,TRBJ1-5,TRBD1,TGTGCCATCAGTTTAACAGGGGATAATCAGCCCCAGCATTTT,CAISLTGDNQPQHF
many,TRBV12-5,TRBJ2-7,TRBD1,TGTGCTAGTGGTTTGGTTACAGGGGGAGCGGCTACCTACGAGCAGTACTTC,CASGLVTGGAATYEQYF
many,TRBV29-1,TRBJ2-4,-,TGCAGCGTTGAAGGGGGGAACATTCAGTACTTC,CSVEGGNIQYF
many,TRBV7-3,TRBJ2-7,TRBD1,TGTGCCAGCAGCCCCTCGACAGGGGGTATCGACGAGCAGTACTTC,CASSPSTGGIDEQYF
few,TRBV5-1,TRBJ1-6,-,TGCGCCAGCAGCCAGGACAGTGCCCCTAATTCACCCCTCCACTTT,CASSQDSAPNSPLHF
many,TRBV11-2,TRBJ2-5,-,TGTGCCAGCAGCTTGTCCAGGCAGGCAGAGACCCAGTACTTC,CASSLSRQAETQYF
many,TRBV5-1,TRBJ2-5,-,TGCGCCAGCAGCACTACAGGACAATCTGAGACCCAGTACTTC,CASSTTGQSETQYF
many,TRBV7-8,TRBJ1-2,-,TGTGCCAGCAGCTTAGGTCGTCGGGGCAGGCCCTATGGCTACACCTTC,CASSLGRRGRPYGYTF